The 24 T cell receptor beta chains presented below share a single source sample, sequenced in a study of T cell changes during pregnancy in multiple sclerosis. Using immunoSEQ multiplex PCR, the repertoire was profiled, and TCRdb retains in-frame clones only, with some absent. The data hold some 14,000 clones, with about nine tenths observed a single time. This material consisted of CD8+ T cells from peripheral blood mononuclear cells, taken after pregnancy. Source of these receptors: a female donor in good health, enrolled as a control in a pregnancy study.

The chain combines TRBV7-7 with TRBJ2-5, with TRBD2 as a possible D gene (6 bases). The CDR3 sequence is 15 residues long. V was clipped by 4 bases and J by 5 bases, with 17 bases between them. Germline V CDR1 and CDR2: SSHAT, FNYEAQ (reference sequence). CDR3 residues: CASSSPGGAGETQYF. The CDR3 coding sequence is TGTGCCAGCAGCTCACCTGGAGGGGCGGGGGAGACCCAGTACTTC.

The chain has TRBV7-9 and TRBJ2-3; 9 bases are a match to TRBD2. This CDR3 has 19 amino acids. The J segment lost 2 bases and the V segment lost 2 bases, leaving 14 bases of the junction unmatched. Germline V lookup: CDR1 SEHNR, CDR2 FQNEAQ (reference sequence). The CDR3 bases are TGTGCCAGCAGCTTATACCCCATTGGGACTAGCTTTCTCACAGATACGCAGTATTTT. Protein product: CASSLYPIGTSFLTDTQYF.

V usage is TRBV6-5 and J usage is TRBJ2-2; 8 bases are a match to TRBD1. Germline V gives CDR1 MNHEY, CDR2 SVGAGI. The ends lost 6 bases at V and 7 bases at J; junction bases unmatched: 7. The CDR3 loop spans 14 amino acids. The CDR3: CASSTDRDSGELFF. The DNA for the CDR3 is TGTGCCAGCAGCACGGACAGGGATAGCGGGGAGCTGTTTTTT.

J is TRBJ1-2 and V is TRBV4-3; 7 bases match TRBD1. Germline values: CDR1 LGHNA, CDR2 YSLEER. This CDR3 has 15 residues. V dropped 2 bases and J dropped 7; count of bases not matched to a gene: 10. The CDR3 loop reads CASSQYDRDVAGYTF. DNA of the CDR3: TGCGCCAGCAGCCAATACGACAGGGATGTGGCTGGCTACACCTTC.

The chain links TRBV28 to TRBJ1-1; the D is unclear. The CDR3 sequence is 14 residues long. CDR1 is MDHEN, CDR2 SYDVKM, per germline. V was shortened by 3 bases and J by 2 bases, with 10 bases between the two germline ends. In DNA form, the CDR3 reads TGTGCCAGCAGTTTGCGGGGATCCAACACTGAAGCTTTCTTT. Translating gives CASSLRGSNTEAFF.

The chain uses TRBV4-2 and TRBJ2-1; the match to TRBD2 covers 9 bases. Germline CDR1 and CDR2: LGHNA and YNFKEQ. The ends lost 6 bases at V and 8 bases at J; junction bases unmatched: 17. The CDR3 is made up of 17 amino acids. CDR3 DNA: TGTGCCAGCAGACCCGCCGTAGCGCGGGGGGGCGGGGATGAGCAGTTCTTC. Translated, it gives CASRPAVARGGGDEQFF.

The rearrangement uses TRBV15 and TRBJ2-3; 12 bases are a match to TRBD1. CDR1 is LNHNV and CDR2 is YYDKDF in the germline V gene (reference sequence). CDR3 length: 17 residues. Trimming cost V 1 base and J 4 bases; bases outside gene matches: 6. CDR3 DNA sequence: TGTGCCACCAGCAGAGCTGGGACAGGGGGCTGGTCAGATACGCAGTATTTT. It translates to CATSRAGTGGWSDTQYF.

V and J are TRBV29-1 and TRBJ2-5; 10 positions match TRBD1. CDR1 SQVTM and CDR2 ANQGSEA come from the germline V gene. This CDR3 is built from 15 residues. V lost 3 bases to trimming and J lost 7 bases; unmatched junction nucleotides: 11. The CDR3 spells CSVDVLGQGSGTQYF. The CDR3 coding sequence is TGCAGCGTTGATGTTTTGGGACAGGGGTCTGGGACCCAGTACTTC.

This clone was observed a handful of times. This sequence joins TRBV9 and TRBJ2-7; 10 bases line up with TRBD2. The germline gives CDR1 SGDLS, CDR2 YYNGEE. The CDR3 has 15 amino acids. V dropped 0 bases and J dropped 2; count of bases not matched to a gene: 2. CDR3 nucleotides: TGTGCCAGCAGCGTAGCTAGCGGGAGCACCTACGAGCAGTACTTC. Translating it yields CASSVASGSTYEQYF.

This rearrangement joins TRBV28 to TRBJ2-1; 9 positions match TRBD2. V lost 4 bases to trimming and J lost 7 bases; unmatched junction nucleotides: 17. The V gene's germline CDR1 is MDHEN and CDR2 SYDVKM. This CDR3 is 18 amino acids long. The CDR3 sequence is CASSSPLGNSGSWNEQFF. The CDR3 DNA sequence: TGTGCCAGCAGTTCCCCCCTTGGAAATAGCGGGAGTTGGAATGAGCAGTTCTTC. The variable domain in full, completed from reference TRBV28 and TRBJ2-1, reads DVKVTQSSRYLVKRTGEKVFLECVQDMDHENMFWYRQDPGLGLRLIYFSYDVKMKEKGDIPEGYSVSREKKERFSLILESASTNQTSMYLCASSSPLGNSGSWNEQFFGPGTRLTVL.

V and J are TRBV7-9 and TRBJ1-6, with 8 positions matching TRBD1. From germline, CDR1 is SEHNR and CDR2 FQNEAQ (reference sequence). There are 15 residues in the CDR3. With V trimmed by 5 bases and J by 10 bases, 10 bases remained unmatched. CDR3 in DNA: TGTGCCAGCAGCCCACGGACAGGGAAAATCTCACCCCTCCACTTT. Amino acid sequence: CASSPRTGKISPLHF.

V gene TRBV28 combines with J gene TRBJ1-1; 8 bases fit TRBD1. The CDR3 is 14 amino acids. Germline values: CDR1 MDHEN, CDR2 SYDVKM. After removal of 4 bases from V and 7 bases from J, the junction contained 8 bases not matched to a gene. Here the CDR3 DNA reads TGTGCCAGCAGTTCCTCGGACAGGGAAGGTGAAGCTTTCTTT. It translates to CASSSSDREGEAFF.

This clone was observed a few times. V usage is TRBV6-6 and J usage is TRBJ1-1; D uncertain. CDR3 length equals 13 residues. Germline CDR1 is MNHNY and CDR2 is SVGAGI (reference sequence). Trimming took 5 bases from V and 7 from J, leaving 14 bases between them. CDR3 residues: CASSRTSGYEAFF. Written as DNA, the CDR3 is TGTGCCAGCAGTAGGACTTCAGGCTATGAAGCTTTCTTT.

Within the sample, this clone is large. V usage is TRBV21-1 and J usage is TRBJ1-6; the table names TRBD1, a call not compared with the DNA. TRBV21-1 constitutes a pseudogene. CDR3 size: 16 residues. CDR3 loop: CASSPTTGPGNSPLHF. In nucleotides, the CDR3 is TGTGCCAGCAGCCCCACAACAGGGCCCGGTAATTCACCCCTCCACTTT.

The gene calls are TRBV4-1 and TRBJ2-7, with a weak D call TRBD1 (5 bases). Germline CDR1 MGHRA, CDR2 YSYEKL. The CDR3 sequence is 16 residues long. Trimming took 2 bases from V and 2 from J, leaving 16 bases between them. For the CDR3, the DNA is TGCGCCAGCAGCCAAAAGCAGGGTGGTCGGACCTACGAGCAGTACTTC. It codes for CASSQKQGGRTYEQYF.

The chain combines TRBV7-8 with TRBJ2-7, with D possibly matching TRBD2 (6 bases). This CDR3 has 15 amino acids. The germline gives CDR1 SGHVS, CDR2 FQNEAQ. Between the trimmed V and J ends, which lost 3 bases and 6 bases, there was a span of 18 bases. CDR3 sequence (DNA): TGTGCCAGCAGCTTCGGGACTGGGTTTTATCCCGAGCAGTACTTC. This codes for CASSFGTGFYPEQYF.

The CDR3 sequence: CASSRGTGNNQPQHF. CDR3 in DNA: TGCGCCAGCAGCCGAGGGACAGGGAACAATCAGCCCCAGCATTTT. This chain joins TRBV4-1 and TRBJ1-5; 9 bases agree with TRBD1. The V and J ends lost 4 bases and 3 bases, in that order; junction bases with no gene match: 4. The CDR3 has 15 residues. Germline V gene data show CDR1 as MGHRA and CDR2 as YSYEKL.

This clone was seen more than once but under ten times. This rearrangement joins TRBV6-5 to TRBJ2-7, with D unresolved. This CDR3 is 13 amino acids long. V lost 2 bases and J 5 bases, leaving 10 bases between the germline ends. Germline V lookup: CDR1 MNHEY, CDR2 SVGAGI. CDR3 coding DNA: TGTGCCAGCAGTTACGGTTCGTGGCACGAGCAGTACTTC. It translates to CASSYGSWHEQYF.

The chain is built from TRBV4-2 and TRBJ2-1; 12 bases match TRBD2. With V trimmed by 0 bases and J by 8 bases, 5 bases remained unmatched. The CDR3 sequence is 16 residues long. The germline V gene encodes CDR1 LGHNA and CDR2 YNFKEQ. As DNA, the CDR3 is TGTGCCAGCAGCCAAGAGGCTAGCGGGGGGGCAGATGAGCAGTTCTTC. Residues: CASSQEASGGADEQFF.

CDR3 DNA sequence: TGTGCCACGCTACTAGCGGGGGGAGTCTATGAGCAGTTCTTC. Its translation is CATLLAGGVYEQFF. The J gene is TRBJ2-1, the V gene TRBV6-1; 12 nucleotides align to TRBD2. CDR1 is MNHNS and CDR2 is SASEGT in the germline V gene. Trimming removed 10 bases from V and 8 bases from J; junction bases left unmatched: 9. The CDR3 runs 14 residues.

This chain uses TRBV9 with TRBJ2-1; D gene ambiguous. There are 12 residues in the CDR3. Germline loops: CDR1 SGDLS, CDR2 YYNGEE. V dropped 3 bases and J dropped 8 bases, with 9 bases sitting between them. The CDR3 DNA sequence: TGTGCCAGCAGCGGCGACTCACATGAGCAGTTCTTC. This translates into CASSGDSHEQFF.

This clone was counted only a few times. The chain carries TRBV19 and TRBJ1-1; maybe TRBD1 (5 bases). Per germline, CDR1 LNHDA and CDR2 SQIVND (reference sequence). CDR3 size: 13 residues. The CDR3 DNA reads as TGTGCTTCCCTGGTGGGGCCTAACACTGAAGCTTTCTTT. Translation gives CASLVGPNTEAFF.

The chain couples TRBV11-2 to TRBJ1-1; 10 nucleotides agree with TRBD1. The CDR3 has 17 residues. The J segment lost 10 bases and the V segment lost 5 bases, leaving 19 bases of the junction unmatched. Per germline, CDR1 SGHAT and CDR2 FQNNGV. The DNA for the CDR3 is TGTGCCAGCAGCCGGACCGGGACAGGGGTCCCAGGGGGATTAGCTTTCTTT. This translates into CASSRTGTGVPGGLAFF.

CDR3 loop: CASSFERDNTDTQYF. The CDR3 coding sequence is TGTGCCAGCAGCTTTGAAAGGGACAACACAGATACGCAGTATTTT. The rearrangement joins TRBV5-6 to TRBJ2-3, with D possibly TRBD1 on 6 matching bases. The V and J ends lost 2 bases and 2 bases respectively, with 12 bases between them. The CDR3 spans 15 residues. The germline V gene has CDR1 SGHDT and CDR2 YYEEEE. Together with reference TRBV5-6 and TRBJ2-3, the CDR3 gives the full variable domain: DAGVTQSPTHLIKTRGQQVTLRCSPKSGHDTVSWYQQALGQGPQFIFQYYEEEERQRGNFPDRFSGHQFPNYSSELNVNALLLGDSALYLCASSFERDNTDTQYFGPGTRLTVL.